This TCR beta chain was observed in a study of regulatory T cells in long-lasting Graves disease. This clonotype was recorded at least ten times. For TCR beta, libraries came from iRepertoire HTBI primers and Arm-PCR of CDR3 regions. Authors' analysis steps: From all samples, identification returned approximately 15 TRBJ and about 63 TRBV segments. TCRdb reanalysed the multiplex PCR reads using MiXCR and keeps one entry per CDR3 protein. The V and J calls and clone size come from TCRdb's table, not from the authors' own analysis. The table lists 400,000 to 600,000 distinct CDR3 sequences, 20% to 25% of them singletons, with roughly 7.7% in the top ten. The time point was: persistent/refractory GD, antithyroid drugs over 5 years with positive TRAb. RNA isolated from PBMCs was used to make the TCR library. Here the sequenced sample was peripheral blood mononuclear cells (PBMCs), taken when the disease was refractory, from a patient treated with antithyroid drugs. The source of this sequence is a female donor with Graves disease.

The CDR3 region is CASSEGQSSGANVLTF. CDR3 nucleotide sequence: TGTGCCAGCAGTGAGGGACAGAGCTCTGGGGCCAACGTCCTGACTTTC. The genes are TRBV2 and TRBJ2-6, with 7 bases lining up with TRBD1. The germline V gene encodes CDR1 SNHLY and CDR2 FYNNEI. Losses at the gene ends were 3 bases for V and 0 bases for J; bases not matched to a gene: 2. The length of the CDR3 is 16 residues.